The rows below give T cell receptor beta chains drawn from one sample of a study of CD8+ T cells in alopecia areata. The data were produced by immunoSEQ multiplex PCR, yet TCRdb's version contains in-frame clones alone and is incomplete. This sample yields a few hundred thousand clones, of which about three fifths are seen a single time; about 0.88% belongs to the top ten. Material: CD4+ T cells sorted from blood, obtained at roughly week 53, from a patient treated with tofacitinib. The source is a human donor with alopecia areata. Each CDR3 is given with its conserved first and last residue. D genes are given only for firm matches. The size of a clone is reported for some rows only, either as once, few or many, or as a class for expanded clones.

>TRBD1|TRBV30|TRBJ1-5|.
CAWRQGVGQPQHF
TGTGCCTGGCGACAGGGGGTAGGTCAGCCCCAGCATTTT
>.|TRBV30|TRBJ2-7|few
CAWRDFDTGRGEQYF
TGTGCCTGGAGGGACTTTGATACAGGGAGGGGAGAGCAGTACTTC
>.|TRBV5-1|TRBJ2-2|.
CASSLGREYPNTGELFF
TGCGCCAGCAGCTTGGGCCGGGAGTACCCGAACACCGGGGAGCTGTTTTTT
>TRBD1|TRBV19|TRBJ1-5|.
CASGQGATTQHF
TGTGCCAGCGGACAGGGGGCCACGACCCAGCATTTT
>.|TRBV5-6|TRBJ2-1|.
CASTHIGGNEQFF
TGTGCCAGCACCCACATTGGGGGAAATGAGCAGTTCTTC
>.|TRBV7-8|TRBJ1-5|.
CASSSRVEPQHF
TGTGCCAGCAGCTCACGGGTGGAGCCCCAGCATTTT
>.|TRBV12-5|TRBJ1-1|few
CASGLYFEAFF
TGTGCTAGTGGTCTGTACTTCGAAGCTTTCTTT
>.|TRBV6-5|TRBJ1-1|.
CASRPGRNTEAFF
TGTGCCAGCAGGCCCGGACGGAACACTGAAGCTTTCTTT
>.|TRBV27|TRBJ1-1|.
CARLGEQENTEAFF
TGTGCCAGGCTCGGGGAACAGGAGAACACTGAAGCTTTCTTT
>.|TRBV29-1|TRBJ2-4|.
CSVGTALAKNIQYF
TGCAGCGTTGGGACAGCTCTAGCCAAAAACATTCAGTACTTC
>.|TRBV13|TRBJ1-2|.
CASSFNSLGGYTF
TGTGCCAGCAGCTTCAATTCCTTGGGGGGCTACACCTTC
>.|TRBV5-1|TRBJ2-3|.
CASSPLGSADTQYF
TGCGCCAGCAGCCCTCTCGGGTCAGCAGATACGCAGTATTTT
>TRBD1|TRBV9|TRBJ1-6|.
CASSALGQGNSPLHF
TGTGCCAGCAGCGCCCTTGGACAGGGGAATTCACCCCTCCACTTT
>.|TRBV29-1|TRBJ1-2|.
CSVETGYGYTF
TGCAGCGTTGAAACGGGCTATGGCTACACCTTC
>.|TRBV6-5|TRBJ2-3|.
CASRPARADTQYF
TGTGCCAGCAGGCCTGCCCGTGCAGATACGCAGTATTTT
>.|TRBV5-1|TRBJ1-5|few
CASSRRLDCNQPQHF
TGCGCCAGCAGCCGACGACTTGATTGCAATCAGCCCCAGCATTTT
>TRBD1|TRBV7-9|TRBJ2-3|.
CASSPTRQGARRTDTQYF
TGTGCCAGCAGCCCCACGAGACAGGGGGCGCGTCGAACAGATACGCAGTATTTT
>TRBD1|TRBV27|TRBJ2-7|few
CASSAQLDRYEQYF
TGTGCCAGCAGTGCCCAACTGGACAGGTACGAGCAGTACTTC
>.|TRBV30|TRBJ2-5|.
CAWSVILALQETQYF
TGTGCCTGGAGTGTTATACTAGCTTTGCAAGAGACCCAGTACTTC
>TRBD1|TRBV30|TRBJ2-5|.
CAWTRGGAETQYF
TGTGCCTGGACCCGAGGGGGCGCGGAGACCCAGTACTTC
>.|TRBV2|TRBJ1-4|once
CASSEFEKLFF
TGTGCCAGCAGTGAATTTGAAAAACTGTTTTTT
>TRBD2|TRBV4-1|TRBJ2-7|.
CASSPRLTSDEQYF
TGCGCCAGCAGCCCTCGCCTGACTAGCGACGAGCAGTACTTC
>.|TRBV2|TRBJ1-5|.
CASSGQRSNQPQHF
TGTGCCAGCTCCGGACAGAGAAGCAATCAGCCCCAGCATTTT
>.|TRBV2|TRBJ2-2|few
CASSDSSTGELFF
TGTGCCAGCAGTGACAGTTCTACCGGGGAGCTGTTTTTT
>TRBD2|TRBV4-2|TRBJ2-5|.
CASSQLPGLAASQETQYF
TGTGCCAGCAGCCAATTACCGGGACTAGCGGCCAGCCAAGAGACCCAGTACTTC
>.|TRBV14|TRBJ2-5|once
CASSLRIQETQYF
TGTGCCAGCAGCCTCCGGATCCAAGAGACCCAGTACTTC
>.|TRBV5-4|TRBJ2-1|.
CASSLGPPFPSSYNEQFF
TGTGCCAGCAGCTTGGGACCTCCCTTCCCCAGCTCCTACAATGAGCAGTTCTTC
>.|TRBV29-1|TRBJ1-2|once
CSVEVGYGYTF
TGCAGCGTTGAGGTCGGCTATGGCTACACCTTC
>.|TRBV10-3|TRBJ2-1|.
CAISVGRKQFF
TGTGCCATCAGTGTGGGACGCAAGCAGTTCTTC
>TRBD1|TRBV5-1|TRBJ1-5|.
CASSLGTGGYSNQPQHF
TGCGCCAGCAGCTTGGGGACAGGGGGTTATAGCAATCAGCCCCAGCATTTT
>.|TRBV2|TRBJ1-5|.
CASEDRLRQPQHF
TGTGCCAGCGAGGACAGACTACGCCAGCCCCAGCATTTT
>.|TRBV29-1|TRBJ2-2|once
CSGEGGTGELFF
TGCAGCGGTGAGGGGGGCACCGGGGAGCTGTTTTTT
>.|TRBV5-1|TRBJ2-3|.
CASSSGADTQYF
TGCGCCAGCAGCTCCGGGGCAGATACGCAGTATTTT
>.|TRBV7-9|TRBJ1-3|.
CASSLAGGSGNTIYF
TGTGCCAGCAGCTTAGCGGGGGGCTCTGGAAACACCATATATTTT
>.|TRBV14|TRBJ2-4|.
CASSPNRGMGVGNIQYF
TGTGCCAGCAGCCCCAACCGGGGGATGGGGGTCGGAAACATTCAGTACTTC
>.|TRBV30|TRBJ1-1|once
CAWSGKSDEAFF
TGTGCCTGGAGTGGTAAGTCGGATGAAGCTTTCTTT
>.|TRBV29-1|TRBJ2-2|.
CSVTQGNTGELFF
TGCAGCGTCACCCAGGGGAACACCGGGGAGCTGTTTTTT
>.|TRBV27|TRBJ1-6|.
CASSYGRALNSPLHF
TGTGCCAGCAGTTACGGCAGGGCCCTGAATTCACCCCTCCACTTT
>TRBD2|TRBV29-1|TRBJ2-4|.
CSVGLAGKNIQYF
TGCAGCGTTGGCTTAGCGGGAAAAAACATTCAGTACTTC
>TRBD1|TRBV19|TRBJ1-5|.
CASSITPRQGDSNQPQHF
TGTGCCAGTAGTATAACCCCAAGGCAGGGGGATAGCAATCAGCCCCAGCATTTT
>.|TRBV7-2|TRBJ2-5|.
CASSLNEETQYF
TGTGCCAGCAGTCTTAATGAGGAGACCCAGTACTTC
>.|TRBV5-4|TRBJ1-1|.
CASSTDGRTEAFF
TGTGCCAGCAGCACCGACGGTCGGACTGAAGCTTTCTTT
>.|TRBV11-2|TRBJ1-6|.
CASSLEVGIPNSPLHF
TGTGCCAGCAGCCTCGAAGTCGGGATACCTAATTCACCCCTCCACTTT
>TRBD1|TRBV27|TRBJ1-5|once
CASSPGTGGDQPQHF
TGTGCCAGCAGCCCCGGGACAGGGGGCGATCAGCCCCAGCATTTT
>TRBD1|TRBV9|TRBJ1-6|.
CASSPGQAQVISPLHF
TGTGCCAGCAGCCCTGGACAGGCCCAAGTTATTTCACCCCTCCACTTT
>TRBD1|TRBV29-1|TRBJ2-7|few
CSVVPGQGAYEQYF
TGCAGCGTTGTCCCCGGACAGGGGGCTTACGAGCAGTACTTC
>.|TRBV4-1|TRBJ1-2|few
CASRQRGHGYTF
TGCGCCAGCAGGCAACGGGGGCATGGCTACACCTTC
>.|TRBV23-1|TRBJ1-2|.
CASSQSDGTFNYGYTF
TGCGCCAGCAGTCAATCTGACGGAACTTTTAACTATGGCTACACCTTC
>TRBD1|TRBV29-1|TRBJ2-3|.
CSVPGQGGIDTQYF
TGCAGCGTGCCGGGACAGGGGGGGATAGATACGCAGTATTTT
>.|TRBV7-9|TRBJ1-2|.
CASSFEVFGYTF
TGTGCCAGCAGCTTCGAAGTCTTCGGCTACACCTTC
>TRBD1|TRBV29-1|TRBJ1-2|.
CSVERGQGSPSYGYTF
TGCAGCGTTGAACGGGGACAGGGTTCCCCGAGCTATGGCTACACCTTC
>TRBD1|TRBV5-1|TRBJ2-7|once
CASSLVGTAYEQYF
TGCGCCAGCAGCTTGGTGGGGACAGCCTACGAGCAGTACTTC
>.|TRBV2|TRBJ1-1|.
CASRASRDTEAFF
TGTGCCAGCAGGGCGTCTCGGGACACTGAAGCTTTCTTT
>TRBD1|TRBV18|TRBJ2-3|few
CASSLGQISTDTQYF
TGTGCCAGCTCACTGGGACAGATAAGCACAGATACGCAGTATTTT
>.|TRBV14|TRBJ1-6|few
CASSQGGGIAPSPLHF
TGTGCCAGCAGCCAAGGTGGAGGGATTGCCCCCTCACCCCTCCACTTT
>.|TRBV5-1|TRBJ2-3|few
CASRNDRSSDTQYF
TGCGCCAGCCGAAACGACAGGTCGTCAGATACGCAGTATTTT
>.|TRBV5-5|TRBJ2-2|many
CASSLQTGIRSGELFF
TGTGCCAGCAGCTTGCAAACAGGGATAAGGTCCGGGGAGCTGTTTTTT
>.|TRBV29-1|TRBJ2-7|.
CSVVGQGIDEQYF
TGCAGCGTTGTCGGGCAGGGCATCGACGAGCAGTACTTC
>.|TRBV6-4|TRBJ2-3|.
CASSATGDTQYF
TGTGCCAGCAGTGCCACGGGGGATACGCAGTATTTT